This T cell receptor beta chain was captured by sequencing in a study of blood T cells in healthy people across ages. Study-level background: For every two T cells, template switching captured about one barcoded beta molecule.

Alongside a J-beta primer mix, a sample-barcoded 5' primer served in a second PCR lasting about 6 to 12 cycles. Each sample yielded at least 3 million CDR3-containing paired-end reads. MiXCR, run by TCRdb on the 5' RACE reads, gives a single entry per CDR3 protein. Among roughly 1.9 million distinct CDR3 sequences, 35% to 50% were seen once, and the ten largest hold 23%. This CDR3 has 14 amino acids. Germline V gene sequence: CDR1 ENHRY, CDR2 SYGVKD. The germline V and J ends were trimmed by 6 bases and 6 bases, with 18 bases remaining between them. Total RNA extraction produced at least 6 micrograms (per sample) for the study.

Sequencing was done on a sample of blood. The chain has TRBV10-3 and TRBJ2-7; D is perhaps TRBD2 (7 bases). The TCR was taken from a human donor in good health. The CDR3 coding sequence is TGTGCCATCAGGGATCCAGGGGAGGGCTGCGAGCAGTACTTC. It encodes CAIRDPGEGCEQYF.